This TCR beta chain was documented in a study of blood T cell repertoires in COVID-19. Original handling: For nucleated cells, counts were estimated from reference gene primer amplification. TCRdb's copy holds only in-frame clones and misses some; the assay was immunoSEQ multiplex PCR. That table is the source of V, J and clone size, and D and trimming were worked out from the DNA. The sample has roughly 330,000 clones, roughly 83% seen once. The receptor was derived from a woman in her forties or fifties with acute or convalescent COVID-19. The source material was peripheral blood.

The CDR3 spells CASSPPGGAYGYTF. In DNA form, the CDR3 reads TGTGCCAGTAGTCCCCCGGGGGGGGCCTATGGCTACACCTTC. V gene TRBV19 combines with J gene TRBJ1-2; D may be TRBD1 (6 bases). This CDR3 is built from 14 residues. V gave up 5 bases and J gave up 4 bases, with 14 bases separating them. Germline assignment: CDR1 LNHDA and CDR2 SQIVND (reference sequence).